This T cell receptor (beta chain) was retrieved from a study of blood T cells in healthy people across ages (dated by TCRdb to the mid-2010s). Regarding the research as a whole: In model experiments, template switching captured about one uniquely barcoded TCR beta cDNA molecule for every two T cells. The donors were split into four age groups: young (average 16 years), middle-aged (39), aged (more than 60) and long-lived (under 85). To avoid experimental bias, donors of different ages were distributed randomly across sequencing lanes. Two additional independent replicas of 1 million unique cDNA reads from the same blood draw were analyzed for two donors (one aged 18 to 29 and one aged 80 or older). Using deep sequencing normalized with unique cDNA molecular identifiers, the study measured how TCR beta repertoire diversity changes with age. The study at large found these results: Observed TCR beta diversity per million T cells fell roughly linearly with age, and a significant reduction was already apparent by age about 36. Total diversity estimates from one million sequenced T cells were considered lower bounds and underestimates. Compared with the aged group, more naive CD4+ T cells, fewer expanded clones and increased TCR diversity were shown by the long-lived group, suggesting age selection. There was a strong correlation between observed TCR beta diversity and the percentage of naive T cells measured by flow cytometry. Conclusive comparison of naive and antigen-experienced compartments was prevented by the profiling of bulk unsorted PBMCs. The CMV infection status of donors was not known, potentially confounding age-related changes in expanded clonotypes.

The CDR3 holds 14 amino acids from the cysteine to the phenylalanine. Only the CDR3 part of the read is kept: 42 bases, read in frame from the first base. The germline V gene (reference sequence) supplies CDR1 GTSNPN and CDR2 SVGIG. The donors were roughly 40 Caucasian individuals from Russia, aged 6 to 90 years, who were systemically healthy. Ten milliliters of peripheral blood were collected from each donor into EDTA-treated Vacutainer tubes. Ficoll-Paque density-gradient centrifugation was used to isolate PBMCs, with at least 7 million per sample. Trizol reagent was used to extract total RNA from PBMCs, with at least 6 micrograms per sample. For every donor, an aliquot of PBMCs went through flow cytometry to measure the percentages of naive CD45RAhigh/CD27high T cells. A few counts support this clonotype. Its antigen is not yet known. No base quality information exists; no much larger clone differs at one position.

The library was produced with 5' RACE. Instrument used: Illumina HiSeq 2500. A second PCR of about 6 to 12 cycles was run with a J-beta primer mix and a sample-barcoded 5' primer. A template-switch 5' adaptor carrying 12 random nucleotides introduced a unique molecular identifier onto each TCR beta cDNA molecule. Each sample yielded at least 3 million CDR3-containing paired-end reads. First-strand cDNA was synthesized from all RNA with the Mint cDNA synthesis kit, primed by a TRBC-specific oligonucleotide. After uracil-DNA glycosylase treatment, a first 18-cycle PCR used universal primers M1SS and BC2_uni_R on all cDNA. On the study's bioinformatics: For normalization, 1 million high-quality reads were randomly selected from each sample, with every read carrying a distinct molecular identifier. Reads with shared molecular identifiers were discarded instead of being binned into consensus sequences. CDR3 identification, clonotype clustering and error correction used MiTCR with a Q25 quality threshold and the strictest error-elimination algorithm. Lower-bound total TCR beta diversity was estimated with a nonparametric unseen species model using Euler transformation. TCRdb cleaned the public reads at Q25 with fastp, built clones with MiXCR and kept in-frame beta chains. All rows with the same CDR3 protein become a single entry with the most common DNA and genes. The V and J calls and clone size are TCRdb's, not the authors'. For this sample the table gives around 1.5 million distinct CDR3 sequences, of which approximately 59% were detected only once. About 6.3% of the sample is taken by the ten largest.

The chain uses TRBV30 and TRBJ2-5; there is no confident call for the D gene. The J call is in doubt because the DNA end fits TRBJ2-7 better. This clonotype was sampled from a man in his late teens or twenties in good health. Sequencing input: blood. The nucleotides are TGTGCCTGGAGTGAGACCGGCATCCTCCACGAGCAGTACTTC. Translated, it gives CAWSETGILHEQYF.